The clone carrying this TCR beta chain showed up many times. Its antigen is unknown. This specimen belongs to a study of read filtering for tumor transcriptome and immune sequencing. Study-wide background: Per sample, TCR-region reads ranged about 4 to 11 million by IR-seq, roughly 75 to 1,400 by RNA-seq. General study findings and limits: Sorted CD138-negative bone marrow cells were not purified T cells.

In germline, CDR1 is SNHLY, CDR2 FYNNEI. The CDR3 covers 13 residues. The V end was cut by 4 bases, the J end by 6 bases, with 10 bases between. Molecular barcoded adaptors covering alpha/delta and beta/gamma chains were used on approximately 440 ng RNA. One entry per CDR3 protein results from TCRdb running MiXCR on the reads. The table records 75,000 to 90,000 distinct CDR3 sequences, roughly an eighth of them present only once. The sequencing input was a population of CD138-negative cells sorted from bone marrow. The receptor comes from a donor aged 40 or older with multiple myeloma. This sequence joins TRBV2 and TRBJ2-1, with a possible D match to TRBD2 (6 bases). For the CDR3, the DNA is TGTGCCAGCAGTGTGGAGGGGAGCAATGAGCAGTTCTTC. It translates to CASSVEGSNEQFF.